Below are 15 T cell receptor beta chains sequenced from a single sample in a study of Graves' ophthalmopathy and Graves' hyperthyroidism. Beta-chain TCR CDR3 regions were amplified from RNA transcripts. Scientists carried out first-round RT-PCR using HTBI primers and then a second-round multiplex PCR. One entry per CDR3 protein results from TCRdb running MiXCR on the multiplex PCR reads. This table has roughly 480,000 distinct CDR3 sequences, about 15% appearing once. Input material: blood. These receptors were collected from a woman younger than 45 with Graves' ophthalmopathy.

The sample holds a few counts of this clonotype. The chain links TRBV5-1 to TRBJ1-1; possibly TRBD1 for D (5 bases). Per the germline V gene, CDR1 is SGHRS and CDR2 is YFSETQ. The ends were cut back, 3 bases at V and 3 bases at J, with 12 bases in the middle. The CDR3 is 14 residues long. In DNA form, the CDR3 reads TGCGCCAGCAGCTCGAGGCGACAGCACACTGAAGCTTTCTTT. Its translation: CASSSRRQHTEAFF.

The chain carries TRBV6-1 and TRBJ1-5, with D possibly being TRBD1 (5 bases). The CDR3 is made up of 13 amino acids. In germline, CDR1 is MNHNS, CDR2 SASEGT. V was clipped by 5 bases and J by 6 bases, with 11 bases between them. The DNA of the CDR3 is TGTGCCAGCAGTCCTCAAGGGGTTCAGCCCCAGCATTTT. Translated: CASSPQGVQPQHF.

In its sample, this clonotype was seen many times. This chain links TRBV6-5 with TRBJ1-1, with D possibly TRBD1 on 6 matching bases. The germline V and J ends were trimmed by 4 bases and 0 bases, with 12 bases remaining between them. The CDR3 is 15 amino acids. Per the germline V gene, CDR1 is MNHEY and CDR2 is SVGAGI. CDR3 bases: TGTGCCAGCAGTTGGACCGGGGACATGAACACTGAAGCTTTCTTT. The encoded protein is CASSWTGDMNTEAFF.

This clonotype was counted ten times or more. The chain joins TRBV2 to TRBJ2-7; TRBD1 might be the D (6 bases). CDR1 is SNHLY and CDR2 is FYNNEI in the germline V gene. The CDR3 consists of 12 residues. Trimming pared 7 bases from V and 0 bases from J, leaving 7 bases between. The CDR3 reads CASNRASYEQYF. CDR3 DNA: TGTGCCAGCAACAGGGCCTCCTACGAGCAGTACTTC.

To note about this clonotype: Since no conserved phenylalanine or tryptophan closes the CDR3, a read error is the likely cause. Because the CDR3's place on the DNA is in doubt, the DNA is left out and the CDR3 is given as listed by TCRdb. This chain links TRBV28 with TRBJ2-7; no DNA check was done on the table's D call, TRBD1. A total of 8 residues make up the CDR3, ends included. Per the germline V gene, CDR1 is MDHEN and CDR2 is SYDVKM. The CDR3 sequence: CASTLSDR.

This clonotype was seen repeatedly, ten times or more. CDR3 in amino acids: CASTSAYEQYF. The DNA for the CDR3 is TGTGCCAGCACGTCGGCTTACGAGCAGTACTTC. The rearrangement links TRBV7-2 to TRBJ2-7; D unresolved. The germline V gene encodes CDR1 SGHTA and CDR2 FQGNSA. Trimming cost V 7 bases and J 4 bases, with 8 bases left between them. The CDR3 spans 11 residues.

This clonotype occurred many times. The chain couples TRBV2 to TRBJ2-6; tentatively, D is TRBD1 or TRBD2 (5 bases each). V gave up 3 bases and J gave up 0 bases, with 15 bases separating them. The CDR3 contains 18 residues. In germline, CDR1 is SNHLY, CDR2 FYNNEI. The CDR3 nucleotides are TGTGCCAGCAGTGAGTTCGGGGCCCCTATCTCTGGGGCCAACGTCCTGACTTTC. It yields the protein CASSEFGAPISGANVLTF.

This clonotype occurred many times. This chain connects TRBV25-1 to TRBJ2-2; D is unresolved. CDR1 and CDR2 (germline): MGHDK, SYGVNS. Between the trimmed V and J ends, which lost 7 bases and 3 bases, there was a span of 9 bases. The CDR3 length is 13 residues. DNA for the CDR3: TGTGCCAGCAAAGACACGTACACCGGGGAGCTGTTTTTT. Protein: CASKDTYTGELFF.

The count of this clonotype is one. CDR3 coding DNA: TGTGCCAGCAGCCTGGACGGATGGGGCAATCAGCCCCAGCATTTT. This encodes CASSLDGWGNQPQHF. This chain joins TRBV27 and TRBJ1-5; no definite D call. CDR1 is MNHEY, CDR2 SMNVEV, per germline (reference sequence). V dropped 6 bases and J dropped 2 bases, with 14 bases sitting between them. The CDR3 is 15 residues long.

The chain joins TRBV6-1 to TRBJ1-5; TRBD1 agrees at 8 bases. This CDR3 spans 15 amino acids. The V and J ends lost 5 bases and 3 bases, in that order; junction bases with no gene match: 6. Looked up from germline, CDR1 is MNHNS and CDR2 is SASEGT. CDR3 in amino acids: CASSSRTGINQPQHF. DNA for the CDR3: TGTGCCAGCAGTAGTCGGACAGGGATCAATCAGCCCCAGCATTTT.

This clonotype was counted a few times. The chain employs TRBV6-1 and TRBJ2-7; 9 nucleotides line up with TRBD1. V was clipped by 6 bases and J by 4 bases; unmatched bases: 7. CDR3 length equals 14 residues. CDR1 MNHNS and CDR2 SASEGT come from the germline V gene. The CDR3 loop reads CASRLDRGGYEQYF. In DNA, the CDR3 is TGTGCCAGCAGGTTGGACAGGGGAGGATACGAGCAGTACTTC.

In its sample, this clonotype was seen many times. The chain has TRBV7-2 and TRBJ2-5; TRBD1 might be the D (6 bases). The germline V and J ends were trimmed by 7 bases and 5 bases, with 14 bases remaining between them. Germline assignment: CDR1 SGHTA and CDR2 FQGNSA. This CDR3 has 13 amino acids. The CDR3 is CASTPGALETQYF. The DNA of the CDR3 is TGTGCCAGCACCCCAGGGGCTCTCGAGACCCAGTACTTC.

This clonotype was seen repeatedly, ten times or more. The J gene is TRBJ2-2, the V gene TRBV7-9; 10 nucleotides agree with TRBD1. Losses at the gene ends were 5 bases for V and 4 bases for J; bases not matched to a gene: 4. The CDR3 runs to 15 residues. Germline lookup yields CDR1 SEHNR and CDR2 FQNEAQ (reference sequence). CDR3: CASSHRTGGTGELFF. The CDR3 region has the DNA TGTGCCAGCAGCCATCGGACAGGGGGCACCGGGGAGCTGTTTTTT.

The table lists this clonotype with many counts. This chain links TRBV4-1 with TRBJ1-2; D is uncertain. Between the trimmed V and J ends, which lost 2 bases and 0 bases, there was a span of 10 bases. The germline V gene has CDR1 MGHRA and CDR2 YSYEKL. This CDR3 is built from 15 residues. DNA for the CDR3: TGCGCCAGCAGCCAACCTATTAAGGCTAACTATGGCTACACCTTC. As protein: CASSQPIKANYGYTF.

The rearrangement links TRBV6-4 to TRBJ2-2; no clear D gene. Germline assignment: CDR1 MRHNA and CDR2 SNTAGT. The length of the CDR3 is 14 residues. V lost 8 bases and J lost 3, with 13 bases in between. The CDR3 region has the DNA TGTGCCAGCGTTATCCCCATAGACACCGGGGAGCTGTTTTTT. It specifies CASVIPIDTGELFF.